This TCR beta chain derives from a study of T cells in Graves' hyperthyroidism and ophthalmopathy. This CDR3 is 18 amino acids long. V shed 2 bases, J shed 2 bases, and the junction held 12 bases outside the gene matches. The germline CDR1 and CDR2 sequences are KGHSH and LQKENI. Template material for amplifying TCR beta CDR3 regions consisted of RNA transcripts. A first-round RT-PCR of the TCR CDR3 used the HTBI primer set. From the multiplex PCR reads, TCRdb called clonotypes with MiXCR, one entry per CDR3 protein. Among 730,000 or so distinct CDR3 sequences, under 20% were seen once, and the ten largest hold approximately 15%.

Sequencing was performed on blood. This chain joins TRBV18 and TRBJ1-3; 7 nucleotides match TRBD1. The clonotype originates from a woman aged 45-59 years with Graves' hyperthyroidism that later progressed to Graves' ophthalmopathy. The CDR3 here is CASSPGPGTEITGNTIYF. In nucleotides, the CDR3 is TGTGCCAGCTCACCAGGTCCCGGGACAGAAATCACTGGAAACACCATATATTTT.